One sample yielded the 7 T cell receptor beta chains listed below, sequenced in a study of CD8+ T cells in alopecia areata. Regarding treatment: oral pan-JAK inhibitor, 5-10 mg twice daily. cDNA serving as the sequencing template came from extracted, reverse transcribed RNA. The table came from immunoSEQ multiplex PCR; TCRdb's copy has only in-frame clones and leaves some out. This sample yields about 180,000 clones, of which approximately 50% are seen a single time; roughly a tenth belongs to the top ten. The starting material was CD8+ T cells sorted from blood, obtained around week 54, from a patient treated with tofacitinib. Receptors were obtained from a human donor with alopecia areata.

This clone was detected a few times. The chain joins TRBV6-6 to TRBJ2-7, with a weak D call TRBD1 (6 bases). The germline V gene has CDR1 MNHNY and CDR2 SVGAGI (reference sequence). With 7 bases removed from V and 3 bases from J, the gap between germline ends came to 16 bases. This CDR3 has 14 amino acids. The CDR3 DNA is TGTGCCAGCACTCCGGTGGACAGTTACTACGAGCAGTACTTC. This gives the protein CASTPVDSYYEQYF.

The chain recombines TRBV7-8 with TRBJ2-5, with 7 bases matching TRBD2. J lost 2 bases, V lost 2 bases, and 5 bases had no gene match. CDR1 SGHVS and CDR2 FQNEAQ come from the germline V gene. CDR3 length: 15 residues. In DNA form, the CDR3 reads TGTGCCAGCAGCTTAAGGTCTAGCGGTCAAGAGACCCAGTACTTC. It is translated as CASSLRSSGQETQYF.

This chain connects TRBV6-5 to TRBJ2-2, with unresolved D. Germline V gene data show CDR1 as MNHEY and CDR2 as SVGAGI. This CDR3 contains 16 residues. The ends were cut back, 1 base at V and 2 bases at J, with 11 bases in the middle. CDR3: CASSYFGPSNTGELFF. The CDR3, as DNA: TGTGCCAGCAGTTACTTCGGACCTTCCAACACCGGGGAGCTGTTTTTT.

This rearrangement joins TRBV5-1 to TRBJ2-1; 8 bases align to TRBD2. This CDR3 spans 14 amino acids. Trimming removed 2 bases from V and 6 bases from J; junction bases left unmatched: 4. Per the germline V gene, CDR1 is SGHRS and CDR2 is YFSETQ. The CDR3 loop is CASSFSGGPNEQFF. For the CDR3, the DNA is TGCGCCAGCAGCTTTTCGGGGGGGCCCAATGAGCAGTTCTTC.

V and J are TRBV30 and TRBJ1-1; D gene uncertain. V was cut by 1 base and J by 5 bases, with 11 bases left in between. The CDR3 is made up of 13 amino acids. Germline assignment: CDR1 GTSNPN and CDR2 SVGIG (reference sequence). DNA of the CDR3: TGTGCCTGGAGTGGACACCCTGGGACTGAAGCTTTCTTT. Amino acid sequence: CAWSGHPGTEAFF.

This clone was observed a handful of times. The chain joins TRBV7-8 to TRBJ2-5; D perhaps matches TRBD2 (6 bases). V lost 3 bases and J lost 0, with 11 bases in between. Germline V gene data show CDR1 as SGHVS and CDR2 as FQNEAQ. The CDR3 extends over 15 amino acids. The CDR3 protein is CASSLRRGNQETQYF. CDR3 sequence (DNA): TGTGCCAGCAGCTTGAGGCGGGGAAACCAAGAGACCCAGTACTTC.

This CDR3 is CASSAGQNNSPLHF. CDR3 DNA: TGTGCCAGCAGCGCAGGACAGAATAATTCACCCCTCCACTTT. This chain links TRBV7-6 with TRBJ1-6, with D possibly matching TRBD1 (6 bases). V lost 5 bases, J lost 5 bases, and 10 bases lay in between. Germline V gene data show CDR1 as SGHVS and CDR2 as FNYEAQ. The CDR3 consists of 14 residues. The full variable domain, completed using reference TRBV7-6 and TRBJ1-6, is GAGVSQSPRYKVTKRGQDVALRCDPISGHVSLYWYRQALGQGPEFLTYFNYEAQQDKSGLPNDRFSAERPEGSISTLTIQRTEQRDSAMYRCASSAGQNNSPLHFGNGTRLTVT.